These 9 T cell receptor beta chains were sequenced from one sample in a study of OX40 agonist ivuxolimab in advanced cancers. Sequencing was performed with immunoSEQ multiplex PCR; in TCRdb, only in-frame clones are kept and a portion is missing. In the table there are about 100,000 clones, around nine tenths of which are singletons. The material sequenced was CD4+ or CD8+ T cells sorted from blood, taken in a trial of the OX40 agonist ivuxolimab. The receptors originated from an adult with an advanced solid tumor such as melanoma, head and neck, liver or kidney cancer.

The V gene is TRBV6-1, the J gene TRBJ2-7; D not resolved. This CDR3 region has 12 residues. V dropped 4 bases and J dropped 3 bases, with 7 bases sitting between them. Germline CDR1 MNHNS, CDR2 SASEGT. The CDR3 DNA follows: TGTGCCAGCAGTGGTCGCGGCTACGAGCAGTACTTC. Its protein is CASSGRGYEQYF.

CDR3 DNA sequence: TGTGCCAGCAGCTCCCTAGCGGGGGGGCTGTACAATGAGCAGTTCTTC. This translates into CASSSLAGGLYNEQFF. The chain carries TRBV5-4 and TRBJ2-1, with TRBD2 matching over 12 bases. Germline V CDR1 and CDR2: SGHNT, YYREEE (reference sequence). V trimming: 3 bases; J trimming: 4 bases; junction bases outside the gene matches: 5. The CDR3 covers 16 residues. Full variable domain (rest looked up from reference TRBV5-4 and TRBJ2-1): ETGVTQSPTHLIKTRGQQVTLRCSSQSGHNTVSWYQQALGQGPQFIFQYYREEENGRGNFPPRFSGLQFPNYSSELNVNALELDDSALYLCASSSLAGGLYNEQFFGPGTRLTVL.

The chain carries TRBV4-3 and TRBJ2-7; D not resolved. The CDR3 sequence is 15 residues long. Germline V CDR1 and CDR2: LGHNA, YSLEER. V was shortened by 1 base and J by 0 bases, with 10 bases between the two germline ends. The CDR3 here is CASSQGLADSYEQYF. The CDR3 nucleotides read TGCGCCAGCAGCCAAGGTTTGGCTGACTCCTACGAGCAGTACTTC.

This CDR3 is CASSLDAGLQEQYF. The CDR3 DNA follows: TGTGCCAGCAGCTTAGACGCCGGGCTTCAGGAGCAGTACTTC. V is TRBV5-6 and J is TRBJ2-7; no reliable D call. Germline V lookup: CDR1 SGHDT, CDR2 YYEEEE. This CDR3 has 14 amino acids. Trimming left V 2 bases short and J 7 bases short, with 16 bases between.

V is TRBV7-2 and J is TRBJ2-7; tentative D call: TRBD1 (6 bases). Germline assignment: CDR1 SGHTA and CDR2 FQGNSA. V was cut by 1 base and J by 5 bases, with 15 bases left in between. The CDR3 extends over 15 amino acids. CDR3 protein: CASSLGRDKFDEQYF. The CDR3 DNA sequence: TGTGCCAGCAGCTTAGGCCGGGACAAATTTGACGAGCAGTACTTC.

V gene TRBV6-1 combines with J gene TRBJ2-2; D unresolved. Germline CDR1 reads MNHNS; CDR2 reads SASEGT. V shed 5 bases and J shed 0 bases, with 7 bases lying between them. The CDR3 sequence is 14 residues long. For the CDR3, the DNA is TGTGCCAGCAGTATAAGCCCGAACACCGGGGAGCTGTTTTTT. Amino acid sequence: CASSISPNTGELFF.

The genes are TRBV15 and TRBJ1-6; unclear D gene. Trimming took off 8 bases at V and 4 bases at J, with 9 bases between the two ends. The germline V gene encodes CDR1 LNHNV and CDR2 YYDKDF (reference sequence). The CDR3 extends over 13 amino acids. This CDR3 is CATQGGYNSPLHF. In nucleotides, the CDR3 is TGTGCCACCCAAGGAGGATATAATTCACCCCTCCACTTT.

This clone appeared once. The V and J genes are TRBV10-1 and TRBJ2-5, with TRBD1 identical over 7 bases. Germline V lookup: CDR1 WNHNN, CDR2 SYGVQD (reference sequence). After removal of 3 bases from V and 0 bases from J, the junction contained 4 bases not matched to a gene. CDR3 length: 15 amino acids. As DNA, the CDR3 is TGCGCCAGCAGTGACAGGGGGTCGTACCAAGAGACCCAGTACTTC. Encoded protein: CASSDRGSYQETQYF.

The CDR3 DNA reads TGTGCCAGCAGCCTCCAGCGGGGGGGCGGGACAGATACGCAGTATTTT. Its protein is CASSLQRGGGTDTQYF. This chain uses TRBV7-3 with TRBJ2-3, with 10 bases matching TRBD2. The V gene end was trimmed by 5 bases and the J gene end by 3 bases; junction bases not matched to a gene: 8. The CDR3 covers 16 residues. Germline V gives CDR1 SGHTA, CDR2 FQGTGA.